This T cell receptor beta chain is from a study of molecular identifiers for immune sequencing clone quantification. Study-wide background: Five portions were made in replicates from RNA of roughly 21,000 or 96,000 naive CD8 cells, and four underwent sequencing.

On this clonotype itself: Its target is not known.

MiXCR, applied by TCRdb to the PCR reads, yields one record per CDR3 protein. Among about 39,000 distinct CDR3 sequences listed, about 18% were seen once. Study-level findings and limits: The study found clones above 20 RNA copies held over 99% of effector molecules and under 1% in naive cells.

The CDR3 runs to 17 residues. The germline CDR1 and CDR2 sequences are SGHTA and FQGNSA. J was trimmed by 3 bases and V by 0 bases; bases with no gene match: 11. The receptor's source is a human donor in good health. Some libraries in this study had Jurkat cell RNA spiked in. This chain uses TRBV7-2 with TRBJ2-7; 7 nucleotides line up with TRBD2. Source material: naive CD8+ T cells from blood, with Jurkat cell RNA spiked in. Stated subset: FACS-sorted CD8+CD4-CCR7+CD45RA+ naive T cells. The CDR3 sequence: CASSLALAGRRGYEQYF. CDR3 coding DNA: TGTGCCAGCAGCTTAGCGCTGGCCGGGAGGAGGGGCTACGAGCAGTACTTC.